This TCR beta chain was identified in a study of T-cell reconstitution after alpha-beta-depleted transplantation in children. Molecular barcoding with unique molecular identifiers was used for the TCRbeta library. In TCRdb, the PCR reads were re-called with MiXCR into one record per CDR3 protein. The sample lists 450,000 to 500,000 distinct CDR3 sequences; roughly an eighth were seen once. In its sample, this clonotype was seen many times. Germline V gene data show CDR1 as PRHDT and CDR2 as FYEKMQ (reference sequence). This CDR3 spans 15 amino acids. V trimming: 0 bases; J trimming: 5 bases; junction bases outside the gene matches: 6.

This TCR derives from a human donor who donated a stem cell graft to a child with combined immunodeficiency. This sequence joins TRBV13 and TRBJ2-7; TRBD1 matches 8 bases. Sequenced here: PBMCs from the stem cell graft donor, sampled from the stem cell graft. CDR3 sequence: CASSLGPGQVDEQYF. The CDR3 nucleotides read TGTGCCAGCAGCTTAGGCCCGGGACAGGTCGACGAGCAGTACTTC.